The text below deals with one T cell receptor (beta chain). What it binds is unknown. The repertoire was sequenced with immunoSEQ multiplex PCR; TCRdb's copy has only in-frame clones and lacks some. Among 150,000 to 190,000 clones, 80% to 90% were seen once, and the ten largest hold over 6%. The data are from a study of T cell responses to AZD1222 COVID-19 vaccine. Study-wide results and caveats: Donors were chiefly white British, with a greater number of females, and clonal diversity was perhaps underestimated. Unmutated variant regions are reportedly targeted by nearly half of spike-specific TCRs. Recipients of AZD1222 seropositive at baseline numbered only 5 or 6. Elevations in Spike-specific TCR breadth and depth followed administration of two AZD1222 doses.

The germline V gene has CDR1 SGDLS and CDR2 YYNGEE. CDR3 length: 15 amino acids. Trimming left V 3 bases short and J 1 base short, with 12 bases between. Here the sequenced sample was peripheral blood, taken after recovery from COVID-19. This TCR derives from an adult who had recovered from COVID-19. The chain uses TRBV9 and TRBJ2-3, with D perhaps TRBD1 or TRBD2 (5 bases each). CDR3 nucleotide sequence: TGTGCCAGCAGCGCGGAAAGAGGGGGCACAGATACGCAGTATTTT. This translates into CASSAERGGTDTQYF.